This TCR beta chain comes out of a study of PD-1 blockade in classical Hodgkin lymphoma. Study-wide context: Patients were treated with nivolumab at 3 mg/kg, and this was given intravenously every 2 weeks. Study observations and caveats: Lower baseline TCR diversity was reported for newly diagnosed patients than for healthy donors. Only CD4+ TCR diversity, not CD8+, had risen significantly by C4D1.

This CDR3 comprises 13 residues. Germline CDR1 reads MDHEN; CDR2 reads SYDVKM. V was trimmed by 4 bases and J by 6 bases, leaving 11 bases between them. All the patients suffered relapse after autologous stem cell transplantation, and brentuximab vedotin exposure differed. Here immunoSEQ multiplex PCR was the method, and the copy in TCRdb shows in-frame clones only, minus some. This sample has approximately 100,000 clones, with roughly 89% found just once. With respect to this clone: Its specificity is unknown.

The chain couples TRBV28 to TRBJ2-3, with D possibly matching TRBD2 (5 bases). This receptor was taken from a human donor with classical Hodgkin lymphoma. Here the sequenced sample was peripheral blood mononuclear cells (PBMCs), taken before the second cycle of nivolumab. The CDR3 nucleotides read TGTGCCAGCAGTTCTCCCGGGAAGGATACGCAGTATTTT. This sequence encodes CASSSPGKDTQYF.